This T cell receptor (beta chain) was sequenced during a study of shared clonotypes between healthy human individuals. This clone was seen more than once but under ten times. Its antigen remains unknown. Clones were sequenced by immunoSEQ multiplex PCR, and TCRdb holds only the in-frame ones, with some missing. The data hold over a million clones, with 60% to 80% observed a single time. Study-wide results and caveats: Investigators collected only blood, and repertoires in tissues likely differ.

The CDR3 has 12 residues. CDR1 and CDR2 from the germline V gene are ENHRY and SYGVKD. V was trimmed by 4 bases and J by 0 bases, leaving 2 bases between them. V and J are TRBV10-3 and TRBJ2-3; D is undetermined. This TCR came from a man between 18 and 35 years old in good health. Source material: memory CD4+ T cells sorted from blood. Subset denoted: CD45RA-negative fraction. The CDR3 protein is CAISASTDTQYF. CDR3 sequence (DNA): TGTGCCATCAGTGCTAGCACAGATACGCAGTATTTT.